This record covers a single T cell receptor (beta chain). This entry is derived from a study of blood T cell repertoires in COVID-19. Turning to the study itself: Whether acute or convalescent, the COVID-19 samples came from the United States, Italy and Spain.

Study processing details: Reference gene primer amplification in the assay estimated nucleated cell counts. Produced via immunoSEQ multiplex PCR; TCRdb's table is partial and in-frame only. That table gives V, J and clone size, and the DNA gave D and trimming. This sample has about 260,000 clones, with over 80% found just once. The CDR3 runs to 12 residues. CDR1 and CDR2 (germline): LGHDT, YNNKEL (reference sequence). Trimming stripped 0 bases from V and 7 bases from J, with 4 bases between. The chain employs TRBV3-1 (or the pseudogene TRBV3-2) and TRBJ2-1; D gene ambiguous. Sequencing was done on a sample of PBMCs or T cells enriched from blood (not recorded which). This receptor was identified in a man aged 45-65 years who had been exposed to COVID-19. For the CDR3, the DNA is TGTGCCAGCAGCCAAGATCTGAATGAGCAGTTCTTC. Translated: CASSQDLNEQFF.